This T cell receptor (beta chain) was sequenced during a study of blood T cell repertoires in COVID-19. For the study at large: In each case, the material was cDNA or gDNA derived from T cells, B-cell-depleted T cells, or PBMCs.

How the authors handled the data: Amplifying reference gene primers gave estimates of nucleated cell counts. This table comes from immunoSEQ multiplex PCR, and its TCRdb copy is limited to in-frame clones, with some not included. D and trimming were read from the DNA, whereas the V and J calls and clone size are those reported in that table. The table includes around 260,000 clones, roughly 80% detected once. The germline V gene encodes CDR1 MNHNS and CDR2 SASEGT. J lost 2 bases, V lost 2 bases, and 10 bases had no gene match. The CDR3 is 17 amino acids. The receptor's source is a woman between 45 and 60 years old who had recovered from COVID-19. The sequencing input was peripheral blood. This sequence joins TRBV6-1 and TRBJ1-2; 8 positions agree with TRBD1. The CDR3 DNA sequence: TGTGCCAGCAGTGAACTCAGGGGGCGAAAGGGGAACTATGGCTACACCTTC. Residues: CASSELRGRKGNYGYTF.